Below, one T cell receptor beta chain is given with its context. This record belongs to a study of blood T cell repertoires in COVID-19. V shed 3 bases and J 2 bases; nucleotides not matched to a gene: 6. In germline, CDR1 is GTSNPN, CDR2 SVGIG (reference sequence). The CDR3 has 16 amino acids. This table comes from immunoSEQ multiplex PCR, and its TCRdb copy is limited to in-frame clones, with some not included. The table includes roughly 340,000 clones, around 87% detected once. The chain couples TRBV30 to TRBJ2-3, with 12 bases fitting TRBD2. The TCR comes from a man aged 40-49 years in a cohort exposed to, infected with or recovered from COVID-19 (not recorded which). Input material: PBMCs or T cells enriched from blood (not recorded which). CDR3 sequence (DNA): TGTGCCTGGAGCCTTCTAGCGGGAGGGTACACAGATACGCAGTATTTT. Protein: CAWSLLAGGYTDTQYF.